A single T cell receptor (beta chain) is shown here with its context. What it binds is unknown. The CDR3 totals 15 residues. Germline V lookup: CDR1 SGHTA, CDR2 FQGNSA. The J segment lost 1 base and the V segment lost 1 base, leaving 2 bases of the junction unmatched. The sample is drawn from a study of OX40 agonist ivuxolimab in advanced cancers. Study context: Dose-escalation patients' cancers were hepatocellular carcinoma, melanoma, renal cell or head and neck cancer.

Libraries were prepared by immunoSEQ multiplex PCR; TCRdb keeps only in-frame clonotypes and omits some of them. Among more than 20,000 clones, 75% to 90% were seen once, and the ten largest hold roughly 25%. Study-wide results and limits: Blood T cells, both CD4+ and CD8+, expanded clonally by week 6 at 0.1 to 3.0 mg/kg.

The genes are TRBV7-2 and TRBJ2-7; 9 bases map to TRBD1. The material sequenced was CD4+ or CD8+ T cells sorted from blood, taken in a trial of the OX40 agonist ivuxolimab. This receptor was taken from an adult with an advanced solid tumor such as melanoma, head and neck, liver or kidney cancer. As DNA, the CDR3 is TGTGCCAGCAGCTTAGAGGGGACAGGGTCCTACGAGCAGTACTTC. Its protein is CASSLEGTGSYEQYF.